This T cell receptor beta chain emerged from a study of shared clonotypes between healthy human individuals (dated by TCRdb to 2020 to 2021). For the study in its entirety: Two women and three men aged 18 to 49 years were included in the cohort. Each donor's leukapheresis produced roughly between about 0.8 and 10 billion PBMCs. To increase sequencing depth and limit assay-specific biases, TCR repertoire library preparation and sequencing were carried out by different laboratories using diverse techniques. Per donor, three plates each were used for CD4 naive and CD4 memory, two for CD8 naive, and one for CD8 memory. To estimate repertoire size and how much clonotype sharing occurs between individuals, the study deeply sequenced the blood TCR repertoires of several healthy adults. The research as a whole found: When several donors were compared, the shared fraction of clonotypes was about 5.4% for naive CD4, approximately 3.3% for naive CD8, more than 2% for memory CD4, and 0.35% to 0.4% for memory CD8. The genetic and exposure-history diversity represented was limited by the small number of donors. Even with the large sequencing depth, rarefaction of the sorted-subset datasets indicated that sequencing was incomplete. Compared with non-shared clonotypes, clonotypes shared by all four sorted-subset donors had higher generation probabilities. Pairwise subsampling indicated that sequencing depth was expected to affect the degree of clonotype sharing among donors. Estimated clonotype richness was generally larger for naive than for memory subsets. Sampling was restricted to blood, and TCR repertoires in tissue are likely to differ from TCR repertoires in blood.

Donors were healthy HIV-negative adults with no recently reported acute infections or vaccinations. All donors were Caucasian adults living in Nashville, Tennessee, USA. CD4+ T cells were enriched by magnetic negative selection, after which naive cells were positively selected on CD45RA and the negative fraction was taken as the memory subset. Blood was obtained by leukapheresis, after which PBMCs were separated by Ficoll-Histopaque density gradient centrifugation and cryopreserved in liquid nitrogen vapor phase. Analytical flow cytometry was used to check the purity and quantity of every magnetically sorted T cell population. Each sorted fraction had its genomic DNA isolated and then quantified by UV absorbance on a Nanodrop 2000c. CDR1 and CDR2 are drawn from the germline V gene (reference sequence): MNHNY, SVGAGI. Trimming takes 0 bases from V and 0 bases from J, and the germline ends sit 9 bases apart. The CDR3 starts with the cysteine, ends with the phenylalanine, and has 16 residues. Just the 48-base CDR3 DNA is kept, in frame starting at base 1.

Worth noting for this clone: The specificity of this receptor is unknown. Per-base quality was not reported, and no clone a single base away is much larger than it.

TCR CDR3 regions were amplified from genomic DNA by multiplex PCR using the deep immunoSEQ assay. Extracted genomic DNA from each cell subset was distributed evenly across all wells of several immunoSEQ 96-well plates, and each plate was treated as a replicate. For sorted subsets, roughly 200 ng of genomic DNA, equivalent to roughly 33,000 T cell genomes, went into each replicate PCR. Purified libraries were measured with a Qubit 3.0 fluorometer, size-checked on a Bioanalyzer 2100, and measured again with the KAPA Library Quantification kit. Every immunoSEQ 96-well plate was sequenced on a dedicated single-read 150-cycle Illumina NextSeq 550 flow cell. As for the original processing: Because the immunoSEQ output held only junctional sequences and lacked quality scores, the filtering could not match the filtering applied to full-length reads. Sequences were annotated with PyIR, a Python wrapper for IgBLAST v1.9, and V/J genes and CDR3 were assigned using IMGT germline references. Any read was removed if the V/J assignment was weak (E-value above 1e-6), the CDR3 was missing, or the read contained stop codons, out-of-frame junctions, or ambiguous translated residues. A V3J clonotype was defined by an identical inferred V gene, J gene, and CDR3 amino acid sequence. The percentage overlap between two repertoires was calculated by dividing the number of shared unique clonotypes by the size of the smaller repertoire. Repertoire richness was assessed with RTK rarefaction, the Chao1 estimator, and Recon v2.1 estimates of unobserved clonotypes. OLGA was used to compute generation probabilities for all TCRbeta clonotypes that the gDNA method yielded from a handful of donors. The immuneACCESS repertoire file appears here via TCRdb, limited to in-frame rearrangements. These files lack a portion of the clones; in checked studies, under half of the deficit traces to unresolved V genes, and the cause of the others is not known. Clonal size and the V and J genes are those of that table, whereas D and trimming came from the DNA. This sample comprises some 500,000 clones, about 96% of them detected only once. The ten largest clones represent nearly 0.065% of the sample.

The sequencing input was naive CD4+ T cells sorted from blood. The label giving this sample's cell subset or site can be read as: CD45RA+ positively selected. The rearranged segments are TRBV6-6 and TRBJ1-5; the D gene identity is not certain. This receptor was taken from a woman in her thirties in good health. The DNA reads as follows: TGTGCCAGCAGTTACTCTGGCAGGTCTAGCAATCAGCCCCAGCATTTT. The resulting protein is CASSYSGRSSNQPQHF.